These 8 T cell receptor beta chains came from one sample sequenced in a study of cytotoxic CD8 clonotypes in ibrutinib-treated CLL. Profiling relied on immunoSEQ multiplex PCR, and the TCRdb table lists in-frame clones only, not all of them. Altogether some 200,000 clones are present, approximately 75% being singletons, with the ten largest covering roughly 11%. Here the sequenced sample was PBMCs, taken after 12 months of ibrutinib treatment. The receptors derive from a human donor with chronic lymphocytic leukemia.

The rearrangement uses TRBV14 and TRBJ2-6; D unresolved. This CDR3 comprises 14 residues. The ends were cut back, 4 bases at V and 1 base at J, with 5 bases in the middle. Germline values: CDR1 SGHDN, CDR2 FVKESK. The CDR3 bases are TGTGCCAGCAGCCCTTTTTCTGGGGCCAACGTCCTGACTTTC. Translation gives CASSPFSGANVLTF.

Details on this clone: The same CDR3 is also encoded by other DNA sequences in this sample. The rearrangement joins TRBV4-1 to TRBJ1-1; D remains ambiguous. The CDR3 is 14 residues long. Trimming stripped 1 base from V and 0 bases from J, with 6 bases between. In germline, CDR1 is MGHRA, CDR2 YSYEKL. CDR3 in DNA: TGCGCCAGCAGCCAAGGGGCCATGAACACTGAAGCTTTCTTT. Its translation is CASSQGAMNTEAFF.

The gene calls are TRBV5-8 and TRBJ1-4; D not certain. Trimming stripped 5 bases from V and 8 bases from J, with 13 bases between. Germline values: CDR1 SGHTS, CDR2 YDEGEE. The CDR3 has 13 residues. The CDR3 DNA sequence: TGTGCCAGCAGGGGGAGGATGGGAGAAAAACTGTTTTTT. Translated: CASRGRMGEKLFF.

This sequence joins TRBV5-1 and TRBJ1-2; tentatively, D is TRBD1 (6 bases). The CDR3 runs 14 residues. Trimming cost V 4 bases and J 4 bases, with 14 bases left between them. The germline V gene encodes CDR1 SGHRS and CDR2 YFSETQ. The CDR3: CASSPSQGIYGYTF. The CDR3 region has the DNA TGCGCCAGCAGCCCCTCACAGGGAATCTATGGCTACACCTTC.

This clone appeared once. The chain has TRBV21-1 and TRBJ1-1; the table assigns TRBD1, which was not confirmed against the DNA. TRBV21-1 is labeled a pseudogene. This CDR3 is 13 amino acids long. The CDR3 here is CASSVTGDIEAFF. CDR3 in DNA: TGTGCCAGCAGCGTTACAGGGGACATTGAAGCTTTCTTT.

This chain uses TRBV5-4 with TRBJ1-4; D is possibly TRBD1 (6 bases). This CDR3 has 18 residues. Trimming took off 4 bases at V and 0 bases at J, with 19 bases between the two ends. In germline, CDR1 is SGHNT, CDR2 YYREEE (reference sequence). The CDR3 loop reads CASSPSGQSRATNEKLFF. CDR3 nucleotides: TGTGCCAGCAGCCCAAGTGGACAGAGTAGAGCAACTAATGAAAAACTGTTTTTT.

The V and J genes are TRBV19 and TRBJ1-5; maybe TRBD1 (6 bases). This CDR3 region has 16 residues. The germline V gene has CDR1 LNHDA and CDR2 SQIVND (reference sequence). The germline V and J ends were trimmed by 1 base and 0 bases, with 10 bases remaining between them. CDR3 sequence: CASSIGDINSNQPQHF. The CDR3 DNA follows: TGTGCCAGTAGTATAGGGGACATAAATAGCAATCAGCCCCAGCATTTT.

The chain recombines TRBV4-2 with TRBJ1-1, with D perhaps TRBD1 (5 bases). The CDR3 runs to 15 residues. The germline V gene has CDR1 LGHNA and CDR2 YNFKEQ. V was clipped by 0 bases and J by 6 bases, with 14 bases between them. CDR3 protein: CASSQEGLGRSEAFF. The CDR3 coding sequence is TGTGCCAGCAGCCAAGAGGGGCTCGGGAGGTCTGAAGCTTTCTTT.